This record looks at one TCR beta chain sequence and its context. The source of the sample is a study of cytomegalovirus exposure and HLA in healthy donors. At the level of the study: A prior study identified roughly 110 million unique TCR beta sequences from some 180 million T cells.

The CDR3 sequence is 14 residues long. J lost 5 bases, V lost 5 bases, and 9 bases had no gene match. Germline V gene lookup returns CDR1 SQVTM and CDR2 ANQGSEA. The PCR contained 60 Vbeta and 13 Jbeta primers. Sequenced by immunoSEQ multiplex PCR; TCRdb stores in-frame clones only, minus some. This table has 95,000 to 110,000 clones, 73% appearing once. Sequenced input: PBMCs. The TCR sequence derives from a man younger than 45 in good health and CMV-seronegative. V and J are TRBV29-1 and TRBJ2-5, with 9 bases that match TRBD1. CDR3 nucleotide sequence: TGCAGCGTTCCCCTGACAGGGGGGAGTGAGACCCAGTACTTC. Protein: CSVPLTGGSETQYF.